Shown below are 31 T cell receptor beta chains from a single sample sequenced in a study of blood T cell repertoires in COVID-19. Assay: immunoSEQ multiplex PCR; the TCRdb copy retains only in-frame clones and omits some. The repertoire holds 120,000 or so clones, with 88% as singletons. Sequenced material: peripheral blood. These receptors originate from a man in his fifties with acute or convalescent COVID-19.

The genes are TRBV2 and TRBJ1-4; D call uncertain. CDR3 length: 14 residues. V was shortened by 6 bases and J by 8 bases, with 16 bases between the two germline ends. Germline CDR1 and CDR2: SNHLY and FYNNEI. CDR3 DNA sequence: TGTGCCAGCAGATCGCCCGTCCCTACCGAAAAACTGTTTTTT. It is translated as CASRSPVPTEKLFF.

The gene calls are TRBV4-1 and TRBJ2-1; D unclear. Germline assignment: CDR1 MGHRA and CDR2 YSYEKL. The CDR3 runs to 12 residues. Trimming cost V 4 bases and J 5 bases, with 6 bases left between them. As DNA, the CDR3 is TGCGCCAGCAGCCTCCGGGACAATGAGCAGTTCTTC. Its protein is CASSLRDNEQFF.

This chain joins TRBV7-2 and TRBJ2-3; D is perhaps TRBD2 (6 bases). The V end was cut by 3 bases, the J end by 0 bases, with 7 bases between. Germline values: CDR1 SGHTA, CDR2 FQGNSA. This CDR3 spans 14 amino acids. As DNA, the CDR3 is TGTGCCAGCAGCTTTGGGGGGAGCACAGATACGCAGTATTTT. The encoded protein is CASSFGGSTDTQYF.

This clone has more than one count but fewer than ten. The chain carries TRBV7-8 and TRBJ2-7; 13 bases are shared with TRBD2. This CDR3 has 16 amino acids. The J segment lost 5 bases and the V segment lost 5 bases, leaving 9 bases of the junction unmatched. In germline, CDR1 is SGHVS, CDR2 FQNEAQ. The CDR3 nucleotides are TGTGCCAGCAGCGCGCGGACTAGCGGGAGTTTAGACGAGCAGTACTTC. Translated: CASSARTSGSLDEQYF.

This clone was recorded once. V usage is TRBV27 and J usage is TRBJ1-2; D uncertain. The CDR3 runs 14 residues. Looked up from germline, CDR1 is MNHEY and CDR2 is SMNVEV (reference sequence). Trimming removed 4 bases at V and 3 bases at J, with 12 bases between. The CDR3 here is CASSSWAADYGYTF. The CDR3 DNA reads as TGTGCCAGCAGTTCCTGGGCCGCTGACTATGGCTACACCTTC.

The gene calls are TRBV5-1 and TRBJ2-3; D unclear. CDR1 and CDR2 from the germline V gene are SGHRS and YFSETQ. V was clipped by 0 bases and J by 1 base, with 6 bases between them. This CDR3 contains 14 residues. CDR3 in DNA: TGCGCCAGCAGCTTGGGGCTGGGCACAGATACGCAGTATTTT. The encoded protein is CASSLGLGTDTQYF.

This sequence joins TRBV24-1 and TRBJ2-1, with TRBD1 matching 9 bases. CDR1 is KGHDR and CDR2 is SFDVKD in the germline V gene. Unmatched junction bases numbered 8, after V lost 7 bases and J lost 5 bases. The CDR3 extends over 15 amino acids. CDR3 sequence: CATRRGQGSHNEQFF. In nucleotides, the CDR3 is TGTGCCACCAGGAGAGGACAGGGGAGCCACAATGAGCAGTTCTTC.

The genes are TRBV6-5 and TRBJ1-2; a possible D gene is TRBD1 (6 bases). Deletions cut 6 bases from V and 4 bases from J, with 18 bases between. In germline, CDR1 is MNHEY, CDR2 SVGAGI. This CDR3 is built from 15 residues. The CDR3, as DNA: TGTGCCAGCAGCAACCCAAGAGGGGGAGCCTATGGCTACACCTTC. Amino acid sequence: CASSNPRGGAYGYTF.

Details on this clone: Mismatch with germline at one junction end may stem from a read error. The chain joins TRBV27 to TRBJ1-2; 7 bases line up with TRBD1. Germline values: CDR1 MNHEY, CDR2 SMNVEV (reference sequence). The CDR3 length is 13 residues. The CDR3 protein is CASGDRNNYDYTF. CDR3 sequence (DNA): TGTGCCAGCGGGGACAGAAACAACTATGACTACACCTTC.

Here the CDR3 reads CASSEGGGSYNSPLHF. The DNA of the CDR3 is TGTGCCAGCAGCGAAGGGGGAGGGTCCTATAATTCACCCCTCCACTTT. The chain combines TRBV7-9 with TRBJ1-6, with a possible D match to TRBD1 (6 bases). Germline V gene sequence: CDR1 SEHNR, CDR2 FQNEAQ (reference sequence). This CDR3 region has 16 residues. V lost 5 bases and J 1 base, leaving 12 bases between the germline ends.

This clone was seen only a few times. The same CDR3 also results from other DNA sequences found in this sample. The V and J genes are TRBV7-9 and TRBJ1-2, with 8 bases aligning to TRBD1. Looked up from germline, CDR1 is SEHNR and CDR2 is FQNEAQ (reference sequence). CDR3 length: 13 residues. V lost 5 bases, J lost 6 bases, and 5 bases stayed unmatched. The CDR3 region has the DNA TGTGCCAGCAGCCCAGGGGGCGCCGATGGCTACACCTTC. Its protein product is CASSPGGADGYTF.

The genes are TRBV6-5 and TRBJ1-6; unclear D gene. CDR3 length equals 12 residues. The germline CDR1 and CDR2 sequences are MNHEY and SVGAGI. Deletions cut 5 bases from V and 8 bases from J, with 7 bases between. CDR3 bases: TGTGCCAGCAGTCAAAGCTATTCACCCCTCCACTTT. Amino acid sequence: CASSQSYSPLHF.

The V call is TRBV4-2, the J call TRBJ2-5, with D possibly TRBD1 on 6 matching bases. Germline V CDR1 and CDR2: LGHNA, YNFKEQ. The CDR3 loop spans 12 amino acids. V was clipped by 6 bases and J by 11 bases, with 16 bases between them. The CDR3 DNA sequence: TGTGCCAGCAGAGGGGGTGGCGACCCGCAGTACTTC. Translated, it gives CASRGGGDPQYF.

The chain couples TRBV5-4 to TRBJ2-7, with 10 positions matching TRBD1. The CDR3 runs to 13 residues. V lost 4 bases to trimming and J lost 7 bases; unmatched junction nucleotides: 5. CDR1 and CDR2 from the germline V gene are SGHNT and YYREEE (reference sequence). The CDR3 coding sequence is TGTGCCAGCAGCCGACAGGGGGCGGAAGAGCAGTACTTC. Protein product: CASSRQGAEEQYF.

This rearrangement joins TRBV3-1 (or the pseudogene TRBV3-2) to TRBJ1-2; D gene unclear. CDR3 length: 16 amino acids. CDR1 is LGHDT, CDR2 YNNKEL, per germline (reference sequence). V lost 2 bases and J 8 bases, leaving 21 bases between the germline ends. Here the CDR3 reads CASSQNVQEGRRGYTF. The DNA of the CDR3 is TGTGCCAGCAGCCAAAACGTTCAGGAGGGCCGCCGCGGCTACACCTTC.

This rearrangement joins TRBV6-1 to TRBJ1-6; D is possibly TRBD1 (6 bases). V was trimmed by 4 bases and J by 8 bases, leaving 18 bases between them. From germline, CDR1 is MNHNS and CDR2 SASEGT. This CDR3 comprises 16 residues. The CDR3 sequence is CASSVVRVGGDSPLHF. DNA of the CDR3: TGTGCCAGCAGTGTGGTCCGGGTTGGGGGCGATTCACCCCTCCACTTT.

This clone was picked up a small number of times. V usage is TRBV6-2 or TRBV6-3 and J usage is TRBJ2-5; 10 nucleotides align to TRBD2. With V trimmed by 2 bases and J by 4 bases, 13 bases remained unmatched. Per germline, CDR1 MNHEY and CDR2 SVGEGT. The CDR3 contains 18 residues. CDR3 amino acids: CASSYPPGAGGPGETQYF. DNA of the CDR3: TGTGCCAGCAGTTACCCCCCAGGAGCGGGAGGGCCGGGAGAGACCCAGTACTTC.

The chain uses TRBV3-1 (or the pseudogene TRBV3-2) and TRBJ2-5, with TRBD1 matching 7 bases. V lost 2 bases, J lost 5 bases, and 8 bases stayed unmatched. Looked up from germline, CDR1 is LGHDT and CDR2 is YNNKEL (reference sequence). The length of the CDR3 is 15 residues. DNA of the CDR3: TGTGCCAGCAGCCAAAACAGGGGCCTCTCGGAGACCCAGTACTTC. It yields the protein CASSQNRGLSETQYF.

This CDR3 reads CASSYPRGTGGNQPQHF. As DNA, the CDR3 is TGTGCCAGCAGTTATCCGCGGGGGACAGGGGGCAATCAGCCCCAGCATTTT. The rearrangement links TRBV6-2 or TRBV6-3 to TRBJ1-5; 10 bases line up with TRBD1. This CDR3 is 17 amino acids long. CDR1 MNHEY and CDR2 SVGEGT come from the germline V gene. The junction had 7 bases not matched to a gene; V was cut back by 3 bases and J by 2 bases.

The chain joins TRBV27 to TRBJ2-6, with TRBD2 matching 12 bases. V shed 5 bases, J shed 4 bases, and the junction held 9 bases outside the gene matches. The CDR3 has 18 amino acids. CDR1 and CDR2 (germline): MNHEY, SMNVEV (reference sequence). The CDR3 region is CASSPTSGRWGGANVLTF. The DNA for the CDR3 is TGTGCCAGCAGTCCGACTAGCGGGAGATGGGGAGGGGCCAACGTCCTGACTTTC.

This chain uses TRBV10-2 with TRBJ1-1; TRBD1 might be the D (5 bases). V was cut by 7 bases and J by 0 bases, with 12 bases left in between. CDR1 and CDR2 (germline): WSHSY, SAAADI. The CDR3 spans 14 residues. CDR3 DNA: TGCGCCAGCACCTTGGACAATATGAACACTGAAGCTTTCTTT. Its protein is CASTLDNMNTEAFF.

This chain links TRBV6-4 with TRBJ1-2; the D is unclear. Trimming took off 0 bases at V and 2 bases at J, with 10 bases between the two ends. The CDR3 spans 15 residues. CDR1 and CDR2 from the germline V gene are MRHNA and SNTAGT. The CDR3 DNA reads TGTGCCAGCAGTGACTCCTCGGGGATGAACTATGGCTACACCTTC. Encoded protein: CASSDSSGMNYGYTF.

The chain uses TRBV19 and TRBJ2-7; 8 bases map to TRBD2. Germline V gives CDR1 LNHDA, CDR2 SQIVND (reference sequence). The CDR3 is made up of 15 amino acids. V shed 4 bases, J shed 6 bases, and the junction held 11 bases outside the gene matches. CDR3: CASSTQAGVISEQYF. CDR3 in DNA: TGTGCCAGTAGTACCCAAGCGGGAGTGATCAGCGAGCAGTACTTC.

The chain is built from TRBV5-5 and TRBJ2-5, with D unresolved. CDR3 size: 11 residues. From germline, CDR1 is SGHKS and CDR2 YYEKEE (reference sequence). Trimming removed 1 base at V and 4 bases at J, with 2 bases between. The CDR3 coding sequence is TGTGCCAGCAGCTTGCTAGAGACCCAGTACTTC. This gives the protein CASSLLETQYF.

The CDR3 here is CSASLFQGVGEKLFF. The DNA of the CDR3 is TGCAGTGCTAGTCTTTTTCAGGGGGTGGGTGAAAAACTGTTTTTT. The J gene is TRBJ1-4, the V gene TRBV20-1; 7 bases are a match to TRBD1. CDR1 is DFQATT, CDR2 SNEGSKA, per germline (reference sequence). V dropped 3 bases and J dropped 7; count of bases not matched to a gene: 11. The CDR3 spans 15 residues.

This clone was counted a few times. The J gene is TRBJ2-7, the V gene TRBV6-6, with 8 nucleotides matching TRBD2. This CDR3 spans 15 amino acids. J was trimmed by 5 bases and V by 5 bases; bases with no gene match: 11. Germline CDR1 MNHNY, CDR2 SVGAGI (reference sequence). As DNA, the CDR3 is TGTGCCAGCAGTCTCAGAGCGGGAGCAACCAACGAGCAGTACTTC. Amino acid sequence: CASSLRAGATNEQYF.

This clone has more than one count but fewer than ten. V usage is TRBV11-3 and J usage is TRBJ2-3; D unresolved. Trimming stripped 1 base from V and 2 bases from J, with 13 bases between. Germline V gives CDR1 SGHNT, CDR2 YENEEA. This CDR3 spans 16 amino acids. The CDR3 DNA reads TGTGCCAGCAGCTTAGGCGGTCCAGACTTCACAGATACGCAGTATTTT. It encodes CASSLGGPDFTDTQYF.

This chain links TRBV5-4 with TRBJ2-1; D not resolved. Trimming pared 0 bases from V and 4 bases from J, leaving 14 bases between. The CDR3 runs to 16 residues. Germline-derived CDR1 and CDR2 are SGHNT and YYREEE (reference sequence). This chain's CDR3 is CASSLASPEPYNEQFF. The CDR3 coding sequence is TGTGCCAGCAGCTTGGCTAGTCCCGAACCTTACAATGAGCAGTTCTTC.

The chain uses TRBV4-1 and TRBJ2-4, with a tentative D call TRBD1 (5 bases). CDR1 and CDR2 (germline): MGHRA, YSYEKL. The CDR3 is 15 residues long. The V end lost 0 bases, the J end lost 5 bases, and 11 bases lay between the germline ends. The CDR3 loop is CASSQDRVLENIQYF. The CDR3 nucleotides read TGCGCCAGCAGCCAAGACAGGGTCCTGGAAAACATTCAGTACTTC.

This sequence joins TRBV25-1 and TRBJ1-5; D not resolved. The CDR3 length is 12 residues. V was pared by 4 bases and J by 8 bases, with 9 bases between. Germline V gene lookup returns CDR1 MGHDK and CDR2 SYGVNS. The CDR3 loop is CASSGDLEPQHF. CDR3 DNA: TGTGCCAGCAGTGGCGACTTGGAGCCCCAGCATTTT. The full variable domain, completed using reference TRBV25-1 and TRBJ1-5, is EADIYQTPRYLVIGTGKKITLECSQTMGHDKMYWYQQDPGMELHLIHYSYGVNSTEKGDLSSESTVSRIRTEHFPLTLESARPSHTSQYLCASSGDLEPQHFGDGTRLSIL.

The chain recombines TRBV11-2 with TRBJ1-4; 9 bases agree with TRBD1. Trimming took 3 bases from V and 7 from J; bases not matched to a gene: 12. The CDR3 sequence is 17 residues long. CDR1 SGHAT and CDR2 FQNNGV come from the germline V gene. CDR3 sequence (DNA): TGTGCCAGCAGCTTCCGGCGGACAGGGGATAGAAGTGAAAAACTGTTTTTT. Amino acid sequence: CASSFRRTGDRSEKLFF.